This T cell receptor beta chain was found in a study of T cells in Graves' hyperthyroidism and ophthalmopathy. Points from the study as a whole: Ophthalmopathy was distinguished from stable hyperthyroidism by 13 V-J signatures. Most clonotypes expanded in thyroid above 0.001 were likewise present in blood.

Thyroid ultrasound and orbital computed tomography, with clinical symptoms and serum thyroxine and TRAb, informed diagnoses. The CDR3 has 14 residues. Germline assignment: CDR1 MNHEY and CDR2 SVGAGI. The investigators amplified TCR beta CDR3 regions from RNA transcripts. Primed by the HTBI set, a first-round RT-PCR was run on the TCR CDR3. TCRdb redid the calling of the multiplex PCR reads with MiXCR, one entry per CDR3 protein. The sample includes about 570,000 distinct CDR3 sequences, around 42% of them seen just once. Comments on this clonotype: Its antigen remains unidentified. One end of the junction does not line up with germline, which may come from a read error.

The TCR originated in an adult woman with Graves' disease, either hyperthyroidism or ophthalmopathy (not recorded which). What was sequenced was peripheral blood or thyroid tissue (not recorded which). The chain has TRBV6-5 and TRBJ1-6; TRBD1 is a possible D gene (5 bases). CDR3 region: CASSAGTNDSPLHF. Written as DNA, the CDR3 is TGTGCCAGCAGTGCAGGGACCAACGATTCACCTCTCCACTTT.